This T cell receptor beta chain was identified during a study of CD8+CD57+ T cells in acquired aplastic anemia. Background on the study: 3.2 ug was the average amount of DNA from sorted CD4+ and CD8+ cells. Points from the study as a whole: Shared by patients and controls, twenty-nine CD8+ CDR3s were abundant in patients.

Sequencing involved patients with CD8+CD57+ cell expansion previously shown by flow cytometry. CDR3 and TCR beta VDJ profiling relied on genomic DNA as the template. TCRdb re-analysed the reads in MiXCR, keeping a single row per CDR3 protein. Among around 200,000 distinct CDR3 sequences listed, almost 50% were seen once. The germline V gene encodes CDR1 SGHTA and CDR2 FQGNSA. The ends were cut back, 8 bases at V and 2 bases at J, with 7 bases in the middle. This CDR3 spans 11 amino acids. Concerning this clonotype: The antigen remains undetermined.

The sample consisted of sorted CD4+, CD8+, or CD8+CD57+ T cells (not recorded which) from PBMCs. The source of this sequence is a human donor with aplastic anemia. This rearrangement joins TRBV7-2 to TRBJ2-7, with D maybe TRBD1 (5 bases). CDR3 nucleotides: TGTGCCAGCGGACATACCTACGAGCAGTACTTC. Encoded protein: CASGHTYEQYF.